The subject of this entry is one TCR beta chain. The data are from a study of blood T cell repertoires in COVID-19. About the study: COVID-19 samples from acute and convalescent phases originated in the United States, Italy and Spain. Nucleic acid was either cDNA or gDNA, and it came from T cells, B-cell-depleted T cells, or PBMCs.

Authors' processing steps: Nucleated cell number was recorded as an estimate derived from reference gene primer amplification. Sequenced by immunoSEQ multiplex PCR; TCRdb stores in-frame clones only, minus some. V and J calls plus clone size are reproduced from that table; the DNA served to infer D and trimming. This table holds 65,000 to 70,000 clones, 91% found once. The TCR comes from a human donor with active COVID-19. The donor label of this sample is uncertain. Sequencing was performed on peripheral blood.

Written as DNA, the CDR3 is TGTGCCAGCAGCCAAGGGGCAGGGATGAGGACTGAAGCTTTCTTT. It yields the protein CASSQGAGMRTEAFF. The rearrangement links TRBV3-1 (or the pseudogene TRBV3-2) to TRBJ1-1; possibly TRBD1 for D (5 bases). This CDR3 contains 15 residues. Trimming cost V 1 base and J 5 bases, with 14 bases left between them. Germline CDR1 is LGHDT and CDR2 is YNNKEL (reference sequence).